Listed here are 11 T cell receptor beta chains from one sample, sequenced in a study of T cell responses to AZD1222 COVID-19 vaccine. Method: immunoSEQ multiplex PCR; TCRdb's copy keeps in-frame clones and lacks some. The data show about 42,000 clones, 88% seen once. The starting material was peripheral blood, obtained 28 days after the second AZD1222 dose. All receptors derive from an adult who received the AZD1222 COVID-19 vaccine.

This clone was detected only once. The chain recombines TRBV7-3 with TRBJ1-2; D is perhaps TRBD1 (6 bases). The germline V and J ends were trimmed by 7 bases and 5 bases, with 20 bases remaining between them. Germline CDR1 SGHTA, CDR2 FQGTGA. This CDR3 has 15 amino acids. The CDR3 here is CASTPSGDKGYGYTF. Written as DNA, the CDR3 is TGTGCCAGCACCCCTAGTGGGGACAAAGGTTATGGCTACACCTTC.

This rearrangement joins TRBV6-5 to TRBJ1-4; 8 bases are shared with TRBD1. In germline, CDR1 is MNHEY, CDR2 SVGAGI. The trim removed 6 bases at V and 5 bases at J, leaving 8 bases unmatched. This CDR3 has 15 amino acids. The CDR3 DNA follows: TGTGCCAGCAGAATTGGGACAGGCGAAAATGAAAAACTGTTTTTT. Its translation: CASRIGTGENEKLFF.

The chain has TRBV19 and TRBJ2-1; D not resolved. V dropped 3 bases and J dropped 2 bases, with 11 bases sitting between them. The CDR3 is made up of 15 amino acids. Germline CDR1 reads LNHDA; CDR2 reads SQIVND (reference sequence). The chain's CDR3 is CASSILSRTYNEQFF. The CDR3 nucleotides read TGTGCCAGTAGTATCCTCAGCCGGACCTACAATGAGCAGTTCTTC.

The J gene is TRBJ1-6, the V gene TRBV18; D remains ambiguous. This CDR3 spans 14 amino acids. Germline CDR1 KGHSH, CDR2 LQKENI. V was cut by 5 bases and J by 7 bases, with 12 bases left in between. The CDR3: CASSTGRENSPLHF. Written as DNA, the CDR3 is TGTGCCAGCTCAACCGGACGGGAGAATTCACCCCTCCACTTT. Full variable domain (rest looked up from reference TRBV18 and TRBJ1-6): NAGVMQNPRHLVRRRGQEARLRCSPMKGHSHVYWYRQLPEEGLKFMVYLQKENIIDESGMPKERFSAEFPKEGPSILRIQQVVRGDSAAYFCASSTGRENSPLHFGNGTRLTVT.

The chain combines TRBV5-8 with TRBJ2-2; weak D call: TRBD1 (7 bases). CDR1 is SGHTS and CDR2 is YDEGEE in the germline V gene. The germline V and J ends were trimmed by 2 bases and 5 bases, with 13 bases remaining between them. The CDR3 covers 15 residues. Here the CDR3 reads CASSFGQGGTGELFF. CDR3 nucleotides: TGTGCCAGCAGCTTTGGGCAGGGGGGAACCGGGGAGCTGTTTTTT.

The CDR3 protein is CASSESAWANSGNTIYF. DNA for the CDR3: TGTGCCAGCAGTGAAAGCGCGTGGGCTAACTCTGGAAACACCATATATTTT. The chain links TRBV6-1 to TRBJ1-3; no clear D. CDR1 and CDR2 from the germline V gene are MNHNS and SASEGT. Trimming took 2 bases from V and 0 from J, leaving 14 bases between them. This CDR3 region has 17 residues.

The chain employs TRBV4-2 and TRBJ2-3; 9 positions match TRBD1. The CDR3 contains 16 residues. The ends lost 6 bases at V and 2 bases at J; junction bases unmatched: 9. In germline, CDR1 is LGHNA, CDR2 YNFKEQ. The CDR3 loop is CASRQQGAINTDTQYF. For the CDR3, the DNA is TGTGCCAGCAGACAACAGGGGGCAATCAACACAGATACGCAGTATTTT.

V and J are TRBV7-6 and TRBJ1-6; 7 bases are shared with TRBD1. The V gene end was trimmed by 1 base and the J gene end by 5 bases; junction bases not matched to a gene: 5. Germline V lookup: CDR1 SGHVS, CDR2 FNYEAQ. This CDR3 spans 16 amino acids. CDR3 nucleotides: TGTGCCAGCAGCTTAGGACAGGGACCGAATAATTCACCCCTCCACTTT. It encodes CASSLGQGPNNSPLHF.

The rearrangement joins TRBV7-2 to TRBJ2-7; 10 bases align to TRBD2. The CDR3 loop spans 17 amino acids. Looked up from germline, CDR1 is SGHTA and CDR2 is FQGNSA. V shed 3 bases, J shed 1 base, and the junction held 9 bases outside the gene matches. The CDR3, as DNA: TGTGCCAGCAGCTTGGCAGCGGGAGGGCCTGGGTCCTACGAGCAGTACTTC. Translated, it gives CASSLAAGGPGSYEQYF.

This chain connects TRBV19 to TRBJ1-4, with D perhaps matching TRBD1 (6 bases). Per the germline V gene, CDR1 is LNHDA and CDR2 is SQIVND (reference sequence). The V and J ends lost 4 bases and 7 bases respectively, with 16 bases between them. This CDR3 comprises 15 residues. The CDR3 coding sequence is TGTGCCAGTAGTAAAAGAACAGGGTACTCTGAAAAACTGTTTTTT. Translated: CASSKRTGYSEKLFF.

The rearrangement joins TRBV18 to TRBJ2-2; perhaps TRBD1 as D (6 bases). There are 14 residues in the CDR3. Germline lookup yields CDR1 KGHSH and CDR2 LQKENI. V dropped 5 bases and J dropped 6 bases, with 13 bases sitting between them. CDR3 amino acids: CASSTRTGPGELFF. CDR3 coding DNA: TGTGCCAGCTCAACACGAACAGGGCCCGGGGAGCTGTTTTTT.